Below, 10 T cell receptor beta chains from the same sample are listed, as sequenced in a study of CD8 T cells in Susac syndrome. Random hexamers were used to reverse transcribe an amount of roughly 0.5 to 1 ug RNA. TCRdb re-called the immunoSEQ multiplex PCR reads with MiXCR, one entry per CDR3 protein. This table holds over 100,000 distinct CDR3 sequences, 80% to 95% found once. Material for sequencing was CD4+ T cells from PBMCs. The receptors stem from a human donor in good health.

The chain couples TRBV21-1 to TRBJ1-1; the D segment call TRBD1 is taken from the table without a DNA check. TRBV21-1 is flagged as a pseudogene. This CDR3 comprises 12 residues. CDR3 bases: TGTGCCAGCAGCAGGCACAGGGATGAAGCTTTCTTT. Translated, it gives CASSRHRDEAFF.

The chain employs TRBV7-2 and TRBJ2-5; TRBD1 matches at 7 bases. Looked up from germline, CDR1 is SGHTA and CDR2 is FQGNSA. This CDR3 region has 15 residues. The V segment lost 3 bases and the J segment 2 bases; nucleotides outside the gene matches: 6. The CDR3 nucleotides read TGTGCCAGCAGCTTGGCAGGGACAGAGCAAGAGACCCAGTACTTC. The encoded protein is CASSLAGTEQETQYF.

This clonotype was observed once. J is TRBJ2-1 and V is TRBV11-1, with TRBD2 matching over 12 bases. Germline V CDR1 and CDR2: SGHAT, FQDESV (reference sequence). There are 15 residues in the CDR3. Trimming removed 2 bases from V and 10 bases from J; junction bases left unmatched: 6. The CDR3 coding sequence is TGTGCCAGCAGCTTACTGACTAGCGGGAGTAGAGAGCAGTTCTTC. It encodes CASSLLTSGSREQFF.

The chain uses TRBV7-8 and TRBJ1-1; no clear D. This CDR3 has 15 residues. Looked up from germline, CDR1 is SGHVS and CDR2 is FQNEAQ. V was shortened by 1 base and J by 0 bases, with 9 bases between the two germline ends. The CDR3 DNA reads TGTGCCAGCAGCTTAGAAGGTTTTTTGAACACTGAAGCTTTCTTT. It codes for CASSLEGFLNTEAFF.

The CDR3, as DNA: TGTGCCAGCTCACAGAGCAACTCCTACGAGCAGTACTTC. Translated, it gives CASSQSNSYEQYF. The V gene is TRBV18, the J gene TRBJ2-7; D remains ambiguous. V lost 4 bases, J lost 0 bases, and 7 bases lay in between. The CDR3 is made up of 13 amino acids. CDR1 and CDR2 from the germline V gene are KGHSH and LQKENI.

The CDR3 DNA follows: TGCAGCGTGGGCCAGGGCGGAAAACTGTTTTTT. Protein product: CSVGQGGKLFF. V is TRBV29-1 and J is TRBJ1-4; D is possibly TRBD1 (5 bases). Trimming pared 6 bases from V and 10 bases from J, leaving 12 bases between. The length of the CDR3 is 11 residues. Germline CDR1 reads SQVTM; CDR2 reads ANQGSEA. The full variable domain, in which reference TRBV29-1 and TRBJ1-4 provide the parts outside the CDR3, is SAVISQKPSRDICQRGTSLTIQCQVDSQVTMMFWYRQQPGQSLTLIATANQGSEATYESGFVIDKFPISRPNLTFSTLTVSNMSPEDSSIYLCSVGQGGKLFFGSGTQLSVL.

A few counts support this clonotype. The chain couples TRBV7-3 to TRBJ2-1, with 8 nucleotides matching TRBD1. The germline V gene has CDR1 SGHTA and CDR2 FQGTGA. The CDR3 contains 15 residues. The V gene end was trimmed by 5 bases and the J gene end by 0 bases; junction bases not matched to a gene: 3. This CDR3 is CASSPDRASYNEQFF. CDR3 nucleotide sequence: TGTGCCAGCAGCCCGGACAGGGCCTCCTACAATGAGCAGTTCTTC.

This clonotype has just one count. The chain links TRBV6-5 to TRBJ2-3; possibly TRBD2 for D (5 bases). Germline assignment: CDR1 MNHEY and CDR2 SVGAGI. The CDR3 is 15 amino acids. Deletions cut 2 bases from V and 1 base from J, with 10 bases between. Written as DNA, the CDR3 is TGTGCCAGCAGTTACATCCTAGCAGGCACAGATACGCAGTATTTT. The encoded protein is CASSYILAGTDTQYF.

The chain is built from TRBV25-1 and TRBJ2-1; D remains ambiguous. CDR1 and CDR2 (germline): MGHDK, SYGVNS. Trimming left V 4 bases short and J 6 bases short, with 16 bases between. The CDR3 has 15 amino acids. CDR3 in amino acids: CASSVTPSGSNEQFF. DNA for the CDR3: TGTGCCAGCAGTGTAACGCCCTCGGGCAGCAATGAGCAGTTCTTC.

The chain is built from TRBV6-2 or TRBV6-3 and TRBJ1-1, with 9 positions matching TRBD1. The V segment lost 5 bases and the J segment 5 bases; nucleotides outside the gene matches: 9. This CDR3 comprises 15 residues. Looked up from germline, CDR1 is MNHEY and CDR2 is SVGEGT. The CDR3 DNA reads TGTGCCAGCAGTGGGCGGGGGACAGGGTCAACTGAAGCTTTCTTT. It codes for CASSGRGTGSTEAFF.